This T cell receptor (beta chain) is drawn from a study of human T cells and chemical hapten exposure listed by TCRdb under 2021. Regarding the study in general: For sensitization, 2% DPC in acetone was applied to a 2 cm by 2 cm area of upper inner arm skin. Under 30 alopecia patients gave blood for TCR sequencing at one to four time points (pre-sensitization, 2, 6 and 24 weeks). Most of the patients in the cohort were female, and the cohort covered alopecia areata with under or over 50% scalp involvement, alopecia totalis and alopecia universalis. Patient blood was sampled pre-sensitization (week 0) and at 2, 6 and about 24 weeks after DPC sensitization. Libraries were combined into a pool for sequencing, and differences in TCR yield between samples came mainly from small differences in library volumes within the pool. Patch tests used Finn chambers with 0.01% DPC on the upper back, scored after 6 days by International Contact Dermatitis Research Group standards. Patients additionally received weekly therapeutic DPC doses to the scalp throughout the roughly 25-week study period. Peripheral blood TCR repertoire changes were tracked in vivo in alopecia patients during primary and secondary sensitization to the hapten diphenylcyclopropenone (DPC). What the work shows at the level of the full study, not this receptor alone: Because every patient had alopecia, a presumed autoimmune disease, the patients' immune response might differ from that of healthy individuals. Significantly more large CDR3 similarity clusters were formed by expanded TCRs than by pre-sensitization or healthy control sets, consistent with antigen-driven responses. Repeated subsampling changed both the strength of the expansion versus patch-test correlation and the threshold at which that correlation became significant. DPC sensitization did not change how many TCRs were above 1 in 1000 frequency, and no evidence was found of alterations in global repertoire structure. A positive correlation was found between the number of PT1 expanded TCRs and patch test score, with significance reached at thresholds 8, 16 and 32 but not 4.

Library generation was performed with RACE. Sequencing relied on a NextSeq 500. Library preparation attached unique molecular identifiers to individual cDNA molecules for quantitative, reproducible TCR counting. For every blood RNA sample, sequencing covered both the TCR alpha and TCR beta chains. Turning to the authors' computational methods: The median number of TCRs per sample was 85,000 to 100,000, ranging from 23,224 to 690,600. The Decombinator software suite was used to annotate the V, J and CDR3 of the TCR reads. For the PS versus PT1 abundance plots, all samples were subsampled to the same number of TCRs (28,000). TCRs were defined as expanded if absent before sensitization and observed at least eight times at the 2-week time point. Clones were called with MiXCR by TCRdb after fastp trimmed the public reads at Q25, and only in-frame beta chains were retained. Identical CDR3 proteins give one entry, which carries the most common genes and DNA. The V and J calls come from TCRdb's annotation, not from the publication. The sample table contains some 360,000 distinct CDR3 sequences; only one count was recorded for roughly 5.3% of them. The ten most abundant clones make up 2.5% to 3% of the sample.

The CDR3 numbers 8 residues from cysteine through phenylalanine. Of all the DNA, just the CDR3 is kept, 24 bases in frame from base 1. Sequences MNHEY (CDR1) and SMNVEV (CDR2) are obtained from the germline V gene (reference sequence). With regard to this clonotype: The target of this receptor is not known. This sequence may be a read error, since a much larger clone differs from it by one base.

The sample's time point label, decoded: pre-sensitization, week 0. The treatment or condition label corresponds to: therapeutic diphenylcyclopropenone sensitization with weekly scalp DPC. Blood at each patch-test visit was drawn before the patch test was applied. Patients were eligible if aged 18 to 70, diagnosed with alopecia and judged suitable for DPC therapy, and pregnant patients were excluded. Total RNA was extracted from unfractionated whole blood collected in Tempus Blood RNA tubes. Rearrangement joined TRBV27 to TRBJ1-6, with no D gene named confidently. The TCR sequence derives from a woman in her 50s with alopecia areata. Some clones in this sample may be carry-over from other donors' samples. The sample consisted of whole blood, taken in connection with sensitization to the hapten diphenylcyclopropenone (DPC). In nucleotides, the sequence is TGTGCCATCAGTCCCGGACGCTTT. Its amino acids are CAISPGRF.